The rows below give T cell receptor beta chains drawn from one sample of a study of CD8 T cells in Susac syndrome. TCRdb re-analysed the immunoSEQ multiplex PCR reads in MiXCR, keeping a single row per CDR3 protein. Found here are about 120,000 distinct CDR3 sequences, roughly 95% of them singletons; the top ten hold approximately 0.15%. Sequenced sample: CD4+ T cells from PBMCs. These TCRs come from a human donor with Susac syndrome. Each CDR3 is given with its conserved first and last residue. Fields, in order: clone size, V gene, J gene, CDR3 protein. Clone size is stated in some rows and not others, as once, few, many or a class when expanded.

NA,TRBV20-1,TRBJ2-7,CSATWTGTYEQYF
NA,TRBV29-1,TRBJ2-1,CSVWTTLNEQFF
once,TRBV29-1,TRBJ2-7,CSVEDRDEQYF
once,TRBV3-1,TRBJ2-1,CASSQIVAGGYNEQFF
few,TRBV28,TRBJ2-3,CASSLPQGADTQYF
NA,TRBV5-1,TRBJ2-1,CASSLEGLAGEQFF
NA,TRBV19,TRBJ1-1,CASSWDSESNTEAFF
few,TRBV19,TRBJ2-7,CASSTRDGHYEQYF
NA,TRBV27,TRBJ2-7,CASRARASGLYEQYF
NA,TRBV9,TRBJ1-1,CASSVVTDMNTEAFF
NA,TRBV12-3/TRBV12-4,TRBJ1-1,CASSFGGPNTEAFF
NA,TRBV30,TRBJ1-2,CAWTSGADAFGYTF
NA,TRBV7-3,TRBJ2-1,CASSLTDNNEQFF
NA,TRBV6-5,TRBJ2-1,CASRLLIAAVGEQFF
NA,TRBV12-3/TRBV12-4,TRBJ1-5,CASSTRGRGNQPQHF
NA,TRBV14,TRBJ2-1,CASSPENTSVLYNEQFF
NA,TRBV20-1,TRBJ2-1,CSARIPGQNLRQFF
NA,TRBV6-2/TRBV6-3,TRBJ2-3,CASARDSTDTQYF
NA,TRBV28,TRBJ2-1,CASSLPPAQFRNNEQFF
NA,TRBV4-3,TRBJ2-5,CASSQDSGQGTQYF
NA,TRBV9,TRBJ2-3,CASSVEDTQYF
NA,TRBV9,TRBJ2-5,CASSVGLANQETQYF
NA,TRBV7-9,TRBJ2-5,CASSQKETQYF
NA,TRBV29-1,TRBJ2-1,CSVLRDTYNEQFF
NA,TRBV5-1,TRBJ2-1,CASSLDSPSYNEQFF
NA,TRBV29-1,TRBJ2-1,CSVAGTSVFNEQFF
NA,TRBV20-1,TRBJ2-3,CSPGSSGRDTQYF
NA,TRBV4-3,TRBJ2-7,CASSPRYPPYEQYF
NA,TRBV5-1,TRBJ1-1,CASSWNQGTAMNTEAFF
NA,TRBV6-2/TRBV6-3,TRBJ2-5,CASIMEGRQETQYF
NA,TRBV20-1,TRBJ2-7,CSAQRDSPYEQYF
NA,TRBV12-3/TRBV12-4,TRBJ2-7,CASRAINPGLANSQQYF
NA,TRBV6-6,TRBJ2-7,CASSFRTESYEQYF
once,TRBV5-4,TRBJ1-2,CASSWAGNYGYTF
NA,TRBV5-6,TRBJ2-1,CASSGLGTGKLNEQFF
NA,TRBV24-1,TRBJ2-1,CATRQGGNEQFF
NA,TRBV20-1,TRBJ1-1,CSARDPPGTEAFF
NA,TRBV14,TRBJ1-3,CASSPVTGVTGNTIYF
NA,TRBV29-1,TRBJ1-1,CSTEQGGGTEAFF
NA,TRBV7-2,TRBJ2-7,CASSSRAGSPNEQYF
NA,TRBV9,TRBJ2-1,CASSATTSGNYNEQFF
NA,TRBV7-9,TRBJ1-2,CASSLGQPDGYTF